What follows are 20 T cell receptor beta chains derived from one specimen sequenced in a study of beta chain features in type 1 diabetes. cDNA synthesis used the whole RNA isolate, giving expressed TCRB sequences. Clones were sequenced by immunoSEQ multiplex PCR, and TCRdb holds only the in-frame ones, with some missing. This table has more than 120,000 clones, more than 9% appearing once. Input material: naive CD4+ T cells from blood. Source of these receptors: a man aged 18 to 29 in good health.

The rearrangement uses TRBV6-5 and TRBJ2-5; tentatively, D is TRBD1 (5 bases). With the DNA end fitting TRBJ2-7 better, the J assignment may be wrong. Germline CDR1 reads MNHEY; CDR2 reads SVGAGI. CDR3 length: 15 amino acids. CDR3 bases: TGTGCCAGCAGTTACTCGATTGTGACAGATACCGAGCAGTACTTC. Its translation: CASSYSIVTDTEQYF.

This clone was detected only a few times. The chain carries TRBV4-1 and TRBJ1-2; D perhaps matches TRBD1 (5 bases). Deletions cut 0 bases from V and 7 bases from J, with 18 bases between. CDR1 MGHRA and CDR2 YSYEKL come from the germline V gene. This CDR3 is built from 16 residues. CDR3 amino acids: CASSQDQGSRGGGYTF. The CDR3 nucleotides read TGCGCCAGCAGCCAAGATCAAGGGTCGCGCGGGGGTGGCTACACCTTC.

Only a few counts were recorded for this clone. The chain carries TRBV28 and TRBJ1-1; no clear D. The germline V gene has CDR1 MDHEN and CDR2 SYDVKM. This CDR3 has 13 amino acids. V lost 5 bases and J 9 bases, leaving 16 bases between the germline ends. The CDR3 DNA reads TGTGCCAGCAGTCGTCCTGGCAGTCCACAAGCTTTCTTT. Translated, it gives CASSRPGSPQAFF.

This sequence joins TRBV2 and TRBJ2-1, with 12 bases that match TRBD2. V gave up 6 bases and J gave up 0 bases; unmatched junction bases: 0. The CDR3 spans 15 residues. CDR1 and CDR2 from the germline V gene are SNHLY and FYNNEI. CDR3 amino acids: CASRGLAGSYNEQFF. The CDR3 DNA reads TGTGCCAGCAGGGGACTAGCGGGCTCCTACAATGAGCAGTTCTTC. Filled out from reference TRBV2 and TRBJ2-1, the complete variable domain reads EPEVTQTPSHQVTQMGQEVILRCVPISNHLYFYWYRQILGQKVEFLVSFYNNEISEKSEIFDDQFSVERPDGSNFTLKIRSTKLEDSAMYFCASRGLAGSYNEQFFGPGTRLTVL.

CDR3 residues: CASSEFGGAGNEQFF. CDR3 coding DNA: TGTGCCAGCAGTGAGTTTGGGGGGGCGGGGAATGAGCAGTTCTTC. The chain combines TRBV2 with TRBJ2-1, with TRBD2 as a possible D gene (7 bases). This CDR3 contains 15 residues. The germline V gene encodes CDR1 SNHLY and CDR2 FYNNEI. Deletions cut 3 bases from V and 7 bases from J, with 16 bases between.

This clone showed up just once. The rearrangement links TRBV6-5 to TRBJ2-5; the D is unclear. Germline loops: CDR1 MNHEY, CDR2 SVGAGI. CDR3 length: 14 residues. The V and J ends lost 2 bases and 3 bases respectively, with 10 bases between them. Here the CDR3 DNA reads TGTGCCAGCAGTTACCGAGACTCTAAAGAGACCCAGTACTTC. Translated, it gives CASSYRDSKETQYF.

This clone was counted a few times. V usage is TRBV18 and J usage is TRBJ2-1, with a weak D call TRBD1 (6 bases). The germline V gene has CDR1 KGHSH and CDR2 LQKENI. V was clipped by 6 bases and J by 7 bases, with 16 bases between them. The length of the CDR3 is 14 residues. Here the CDR3 DNA reads TGTGCCAGCTCGCAAGCGACAGGTGGGAATGAGCAGTTCTTC. It specifies CASSQATGGNEQFF.

This CDR3 is CASSMGYSDEKLFF. CDR3 coding DNA: TGTGCCAGCAGCATGGGGTATTCGGATGAAAAACTGTTTTTT. The chain links TRBV5-4 to TRBJ1-4; unclear D gene. Per germline, CDR1 SGHNT and CDR2 YYREEE (reference sequence). The V gene lost 4 bases and the J gene lost 6 bases, with 13 bases spanning the gap. CDR3 length: 14 amino acids.

This clone was observed a few times. This chain links TRBV5-4 with TRBJ1-1; possibly TRBD1 for D (5 bases). V dropped 3 bases and J dropped 4 bases, with 19 bases sitting between them. This CDR3 spans 16 amino acids. Per germline, CDR1 SGHNT and CDR2 YYREEE (reference sequence). This chain's CDR3 is CASSSSRDRGFTEAFF. The DNA for the CDR3 is TGTGCCAGCAGCTCGTCCAGGGATCGTGGGTTCACTGAAGCTTTCTTT.

The chain employs TRBV4-1 and TRBJ2-4; 8 bases agree with TRBD2. From germline, CDR1 is MGHRA and CDR2 YSYEKL. V dropped 0 bases and J dropped 0; count of bases not matched to a gene: 10. The length of the CDR3 is 19 residues. CDR3 sequence reads: CASSQDRGPGGIAKNIQYF. The CDR3 nucleotides read TGCGCCAGCAGCCAAGATCGGGGACCGGGGGGGATAGCCAAAAACATTCAGTACTTC.

This clone was seen a handful of times. The chain carries TRBV6-5 and TRBJ1-5; perhaps TRBD1 as D (6 bases). This CDR3 is 13 amino acids long. Germline-derived CDR1 and CDR2 are MNHEY and SVGAGI. V was pared by 8 bases and J by 3 bases, with 11 bases between. CDR3 protein: CASQTGSNQPQHF. Here the CDR3 DNA reads TGTGCCAGCCAAACAGGGTCCAATCAGCCCCAGCATTTT.

This clone appeared a few times. The chain uses TRBV18 and TRBJ1-5, with D unclear. The CDR3 consists of 14 residues. Germline V gene sequence: CDR1 KGHSH, CDR2 LQKENI. V shed 2 bases and J shed 4 bases, with 9 bases lying between them. In DNA form, the CDR3 reads TGTGCCAGCTCACCATCGGCGGATAATCAGCCCCAGCATTTT. Protein: CASSPSADNQPQHF.

The chain couples TRBV14 to TRBJ1-4; no clear D gene. CDR3 size: 17 residues. The V gene lost 0 bases and the J gene lost 3 bases, with 14 bases spanning the gap. In germline, CDR1 is SGHDN, CDR2 FVKESK. The DNA for the CDR3 is TGTGCCAGCAGCCAAGATATGTGGGCAGGCCCTAATGAAAAACTGTTTTTT. Translated, it gives CASSQDMWAGPNEKLFF.

In this sample, this clone turned up a few times. The chain combines TRBV7-6 with TRBJ2-3; TRBD2 aligns across 9 bases. This CDR3 is built from 14 residues. Germline loops: CDR1 SGHVS, CDR2 FNYEAQ. Trimming took 6 bases from V and 4 from J; bases not matched to a gene: 5. CDR3 DNA sequence: TGTGCCAGCAGAAGGCGGGGGGGTGCAGATACGCAGTATTTT. Protein product: CASRRRGGADTQYF.

This chain links TRBV2 with TRBJ2-4; no clear D. This CDR3 has 15 residues. Trimming shortened V by 4 bases and J by 0 bases, and 10 bases separated the two germline ends. Germline values: CDR1 SNHLY, CDR2 FYNNEI. CDR3 amino acids: CASSGVVGAKNIQYF. CDR3 DNA sequence: TGTGCCAGCAGTGGAGTGGTCGGAGCCAAAAACATTCAGTACTTC. The whole variable domain, filled in from reference TRBV2 and TRBJ2-4, reads EPEVTQTPSHQVTQMGQEVILRCVPISNHLYFYWYRQILGQKVEFLVSFYNNEISEKSEIFDDQFSVERPDGSNFTLKIRSTKLEDSAMYFCASSGVVGAKNIQYFGAGTRLSVL.

This clone occurred a few times. This chain connects TRBV30 to TRBJ2-3, with a possible D match to TRBD2 (5 bases). CDR1 and CDR2 (germline): GTSNPN, SVGIG (reference sequence). Trimming removed 2 bases from V and 5 bases from J, with 17 bases in between. The CDR3 sequence is 15 residues long. The CDR3 reads CAWSRASQEGDTQYF. CDR3 in DNA: TGTGCCTGGAGTCGGGCTAGCCAAGAAGGAGATACGCAGTATTTT.

There are a few counts of this clone. The V and J genes are TRBV6-5 and TRBJ2-3, with 9 bases matching TRBD1. Germline V gene lookup returns CDR1 MNHEY and CDR2 SVGAGI. The CDR3 is 14 amino acids. V trimming: 6 bases; J trimming: 3 bases; junction bases outside the gene matches: 4. Here the CDR3 DNA reads TGTGCCAGCAGCCGGGACAGGGATACAGATACGCAGTATTTT. It translates to CASSRDRDTDTQYF.

The chain couples TRBV6-6 to TRBJ2-5, with D perhaps TRBD2 (6 bases). Trimming removed 6 bases from V and 3 bases from J, with 11 bases in between. Germline V gene sequence: CDR1 MNHNY, CDR2 SVGAGI (reference sequence). CDR3 length: 13 residues. The CDR3 nucleotides read TGTGCCAGCAGGTTCGGGGGTAAAGAGACCCAGTACTTC. It encodes CASRFGGKETQYF.

This sequence joins TRBV4-1 and TRBJ1-2; the D gene is possibly TRBD1 (6 bases). The CDR3 totals 15 residues. V was trimmed by 3 bases and J by 4 bases, leaving 15 bases between them. CDR1 is MGHRA, CDR2 YSYEKL, per germline. The CDR3 region has the DNA TGCGCCAGCAGCCACGGAACAGGGTCTGGCTATGGCTACACCTTC. This codes for CASSHGTGSGYGYTF.

The table lists this clone with a few counts. The chain combines TRBV6-5 with TRBJ2-5; 7 nucleotides match TRBD2. In germline, CDR1 is MNHEY, CDR2 SVGAGI. This CDR3 is 15 amino acids long. J was trimmed by 2 bases and V by 0 bases; bases with no gene match: 3. The CDR3 DNA follows: TGTGCCAGCAGTTACTCCCCCGGGAGGCAAGAGACCCAGTACTTC. It is translated as CASSYSPGRQETQYF.